A single sample is the source of the 19 T cell receptor beta chains below, sequenced in a study of T cells expressing NK-cell markers. Using the 5' RACE reads, TCRdb records one entry per CDR3 protein without DNA. The repertoire table contains roughly 430,000 distinct CDR3 sequences. The sample taken for sequencing was blood T cells: a sorted CD56 or NKG2C T cell subset, CD4+ or CD8+ T cells, or bulk PBMC T cells (not recorded which). These receptors all stem from a woman between 18 and 70 years old in good health.

This sequence joins TRBV29-1 and TRBJ2-4; the TCRdb call, TRBD1, lacks DNA for checking. There are 13 residues in the CDR3. CDR1 and CDR2 from the germline V gene are SQVTM and ANQGSEA. The CDR3 loop is CSVVQGARGIQYF.

The chain couples TRBV4-2 to TRBJ2-1; TCRdb outputs TRBD2, but without DNA this stays unchecked. Germline V gene sequence: CDR1 LGHNA, CDR2 YNFKEQ. There are 17 residues in the CDR3. The CDR3 loop reads CASSQESSGGPYNEQFF.

The genes are TRBV20-1 and TRBJ1-1. The CDR3 covers 12 residues. The germline gives CDR1 DFQATT, CDR2 SNEGSKA (reference sequence). The CDR3 sequence is CSATEMNTEAFF.

This chain uses TRBV6-1 with TRBJ1-1; TCRdb proposes TRBD1, but this gene call is untestable without DNA. The V gene's germline CDR1 is MNHNS and CDR2 SASEGT. The CDR3 length is 14 residues. The CDR3 loop is CASRAEGWNTEAFF.

This chain links TRBV2 with TRBJ2-1; TCRdb indicates TRBD2, and absent DNA this call remains unverified. Germline V gives CDR1 SNHLY, CDR2 FYNNEI. CDR3 length: 13 residues. The CDR3 sequence: CASSAGLNNEQFF. Full variable domain (rest looked up from reference TRBV2 and TRBJ2-1): EPEVTQTPSHQVTQMGQEVILRCVPISNHLYFYWYRQILGQKVEFLVSFYNNEISEKSEIFDDQFSVERPDGSNFTLKIRSTKLEDSAMYFCASSAGLNNEQFFGPGTRLTVL.

This chain uses TRBV5-1 with TRBJ1-1. Germline V CDR1 and CDR2: SGHRS, YFSETQ. CDR3 size: 13 residues. The CDR3 loop reads CASRFGGGTEAFF.

The chain has TRBV20-1 and TRBJ2-7. The CDR3 totals 11 residues. Germline assignment: CDR1 DFQATT and CDR2 SNEGSKA (reference sequence). CDR3 in amino acids: CSASDRYEQYF.

The chain couples TRBV5-1 to TRBJ2-7; TCRdb gives TRBD1 as the D gene, but with no DNA this cannot be confirmed. The CDR3 sequence is 15 residues long. CDR1 and CDR2 (germline): SGHRS, YFSETQ. CDR3 protein: CASSLEGSATYEQYF.

The chain couples TRBV15 to TRBJ1-1; TCRdb's D gene call, TRBD1, goes unchecked for lack of DNA. The CDR3 runs to 16 residues. Germline assignment: CDR1 LNHNV and CDR2 YYDKDF (reference sequence). This CDR3 is CATSRWGGARNTEAFF.

The chain uses TRBV21-1 and TRBJ2-2; the TCRdb D gene call, TRBD2, has no DNA to confirm it. TRBV21-1 is termed a pseudogene. There are 17 residues in the CDR3. The CDR3 is CASSKGLAGANTGELFF.

V is TRBV3-1 and J is TRBJ2-5; TCRdb outputs TRBD1, but without DNA this stays unchecked. The CDR3 consists of 16 residues. Germline assignment: CDR1 LGHDT and CDR2 YNNKEL (reference sequence). The CDR3 spells CASSQEAGQSQETQYF.

The chain combines TRBV28 with TRBJ2-7; TCRdb's assignment of TRBD1 cannot be checked, as there is no DNA. Per germline, CDR1 MDHEN and CDR2 SYDVKM. The CDR3 extends over 15 amino acids. This chain's CDR3 is CASQLPGQGAYEQYF.

The chain has TRBV7-9 and TRBJ2-3; as DNA is missing, the TRBD2 call by TCRdb cannot be tested. The length of the CDR3 is 15 residues. Germline V gene lookup returns CDR1 SEHNR and CDR2 FQNEAQ (reference sequence). CDR3 in amino acids: CASSEPGLGTDTQYF.

The rearrangement joins TRBV24-1 to TRBJ2-1; the TCRdb D gene call, TRBD1, has no DNA to confirm it. Germline V gene lookup returns CDR1 KGHDR and CDR2 SFDVKD. The CDR3 contains 14 residues. CDR3 sequence reads: CATRANGQHNEQFF.

The rearrangement joins TRBV19 to TRBJ2-1. The length of the CDR3 is 14 residues. Germline CDR1 reads LNHDA; CDR2 reads SQIVND (reference sequence). CDR3 sequence reads: CASSKVVNYNEQFF.

This CDR3 reads CASSYSVQAEVGYTF. The V and J genes are TRBV6-5 and TRBJ1-2. CDR3 length equals 15 residues. CDR1 is MNHEY and CDR2 is SVGAGI in the germline V gene.

The chain couples TRBV12-3 or TRBV12-4 to TRBJ1-1. The CDR3 is made up of 13 amino acids. The CDR3 reads CASTSEVNTEAFF.

The rearrangement joins TRBV7-8 to TRBJ1-2; TCRdb's D gene call, TRBD1, goes unchecked for lack of DNA. The CDR3 consists of 15 residues. The germline V gene has CDR1 SGHVS and CDR2 FQNEAQ. CDR3 region: CASRPRTGTNYGYTF.

The chain has TRBV5-5 and TRBJ2-7; TCRdb outputs TRBD1, but without DNA this stays unchecked. The CDR3 spans 12 residues. Germline V gene sequence: CDR1 SGHKS, CDR2 YYEKEE (reference sequence). CDR3 protein: CASSLVGDEQYF.